This T cell receptor beta chain is drawn from a study of OX40 agonist ivuxolimab in advanced cancers. Some clones are missing from TCRdb's copy, which holds only in-frame ones; the method was immunoSEQ multiplex PCR. This repertoire shows roughly 92,000 clones, roughly nine tenths found once; its top ten account for roughly 9.4%. With baseline, cycle 4 day 1, and cycle 7 day 1 as timepoints, blood was sampled. Deletions cut 4 bases from V and 4 bases from J, with 15 bases between. The length of the CDR3 is 15 residues. Germline assignment: CDR1 ENHRY and CDR2 SYGVKD. This receptor was obtained from an adult with an advanced solid tumor such as melanoma, head and neck, liver or kidney cancer. This sample comprised CD4+ or CD8+ T cells sorted from blood, obtained in a trial of the OX40 agonist ivuxolimab. This chain joins TRBV10-3 and TRBJ2-3, with D unresolved. The CDR3 reads CAISGNTVRADTQYF. The CDR3 bases are TGTGCCATCAGTGGGAACACGGTCCGGGCAGATACGCAGTATTTT.